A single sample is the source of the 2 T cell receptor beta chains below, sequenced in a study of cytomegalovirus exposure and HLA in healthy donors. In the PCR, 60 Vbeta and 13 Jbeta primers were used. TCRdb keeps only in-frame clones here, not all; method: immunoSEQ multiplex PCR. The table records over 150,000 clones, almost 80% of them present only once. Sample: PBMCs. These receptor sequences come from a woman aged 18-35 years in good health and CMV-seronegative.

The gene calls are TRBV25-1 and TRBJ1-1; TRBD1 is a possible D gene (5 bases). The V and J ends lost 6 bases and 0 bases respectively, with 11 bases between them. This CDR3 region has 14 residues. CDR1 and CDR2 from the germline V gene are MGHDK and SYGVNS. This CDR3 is CASRGGIVNTEAFF. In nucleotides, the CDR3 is TGTGCCAGCAGGGGGGGTATAGTGAACACTGAAGCTTTCTTT.

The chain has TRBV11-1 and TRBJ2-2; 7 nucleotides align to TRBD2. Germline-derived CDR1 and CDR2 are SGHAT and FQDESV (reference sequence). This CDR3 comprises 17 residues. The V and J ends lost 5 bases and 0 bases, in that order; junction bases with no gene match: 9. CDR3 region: CASSRELAPTNTGELFF. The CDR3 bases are TGTGCCAGCAGCCGTGAACTAGCGCCTACGAACACCGGGGAGCTGTTTTTT.